This TCR beta chain originates from a study of blood T cells in healthy people across ages. Ranging in age from roughly 6 to 100, the donors were healthy Caucasian individuals from Russia. There were at least 5 micrograms of total RNA extracted from every sample. The study, taken as a whole, reports: Diversity was higher, and naive CD4+ cells more numerous, in long-lived donors than in aged donors.

The germline CDR1 and CDR2 sequences are SGHRS and YFSETQ. The CDR3 is 16 residues long. V trimming: 0 bases; J trimming: 1 base; junction bases outside the gene matches: 5. Next came a second PCR, run for roughly 6 to 11 cycles, which used a sample-barcoded 5' primer along with a J-beta primer mix. Any given sample supplied a minimum of 3 million CDR3-containing paired-end reads. TCRdb processed the 5' RACE reads anew with MiXCR; each CDR3 protein has one entry. The sample includes about 640,000 distinct CDR3 sequences, approximately 50% of them seen just once. About this clonotype: The antigen remains undetermined.

The sequenced sample was blood. The chain couples TRBV5-1 to TRBJ2-5; TRBD1 agrees at 8 bases. The clonotype was recovered from a man in his sixties in good health. The chain's CDR3 is CASSLEMTGVQETQYF. The CDR3 coding sequence is TGCGCCAGCAGCTTGGAGATGACAGGGGTCCAAGAGACCCAGTACTTC.